This T cell receptor beta chain is from a study of cytomegalovirus exposure and HLA in healthy donors. Each donor was nominally healthy when sampled (though unrecorded immune exposures were likely). This clone showed up just a few times. Its antigen remains unknown. General study points: According to a later analysis, most TCR beta chains associated with CMV appeared HLA-restricted.

This PCR relied on a set of 60 Vbeta primers and 13 Jbeta primers. As processed by the authors: A later analysis counted 65 million to 90 million unique TCR beta chains, roughly 11 million shared. The repertoire was sequenced with immunoSEQ multiplex PCR; TCRdb's copy has only in-frame clones and lacks some. V and J calls and clone size are as listed in that table; D and trimming were resolved from the DNA. The repertoire holds around 85,000 clones, with around 80% as singletons. In germline, CDR1 is MNHNY, CDR2 SVGAGI (reference sequence). Trimming removed 0 bases at V and 8 bases at J, with 16 bases between. CDR3 length equals 15 residues.

This chain joins TRBV6-6 and TRBJ1-2; no reliable D call. The specimen was PBMCs. This sequence originates from a young man in good health and CMV-seronegative. The CDR3 DNA sequence: TGTGCCAGCAGTTACTCCCCGGAGTCTAGAATGGGCTACACCTTC. Its protein product is CASSYSPESRMGYTF.